The rows below give T cell receptor beta chains drawn from one sample of a study of T cells in localized non-small cell lung cancer. Sequencing used immunoSEQ multiplex PCR; TCRdb keeps in-frame clones, though not all of them. This table has 14,000 or so clones, roughly nine tenths appearing once. The sequenced sample was peripheral blood mononuclear cells, obtained before any cancer treatment. All receptors come from a man between 40 and 70 years old with stage III lung adenocarcinoma. Each CDR3 is given without its conserved first and last residue. Each record gives: J gene, V gene, CDR3 protein.

j_call: TRBJ1-3; v_call: TRBV25-1; cdr3_aa: ASEDSLSGNTIY
j_call: TRBJ2-1; v_call: TRBV7-2; cdr3_aa: ASSSTLAGTSGRNEQF
j_call: TRBJ1-5; v_call: TRBV6-5; cdr3_aa: ASSSGGIQPQH
j_call: TRBJ2-7; v_call: TRBV28; cdr3_aa: ASSLGQGERGEQY
j_call: TRBJ2-1; v_call: TRBV2; cdr3_aa: ATSEGRGNEQF
j_call: TRBJ2-7; v_call: TRBV6-5; cdr3_aa: ASSFDRSAEQY
j_call: TRBJ2-3; v_call: TRBV7-2; cdr3_aa: ASSLGGAGLTDTQY
j_call: TRBJ2-7; v_call: TRBV2; cdr3_aa: ASSEALLGGGYEQY
j_call: TRBJ2-1; v_call: TRBV7-6; cdr3_aa: ASSPAGVSYNEQF
j_call: TRBJ2-7; v_call: TRBV5-1; cdr3_aa: ASSLAGTGTYEQY
j_call: TRBJ1-4; v_call: TRBV7-6; cdr3_aa: ASSLGQAEKLF
j_call: TRBJ1-5; v_call: TRBV7-6; cdr3_aa: ASSLRSDSNQTQH
j_call: TRBJ2-2; v_call: TRBV5-1; cdr3_aa: ASSRRLADGGELF
j_call: TRBJ2-3; v_call: TRBV5-1; cdr3_aa: ASSLEVSGDTQY
j_call: TRBJ1-6; v_call: TRBV16; cdr3_aa: ASSQIDPTTGSPLH
j_call: TRBJ2-1; v_call: TRBV9; cdr3_aa: ASSVGLYGEQF
j_call: TRBJ2-1; v_call: TRBV10-3; cdr3_aa: AISEGRAGQF
j_call: TRBJ1-1; v_call: TRBV6-6; cdr3_aa: ASSTRVNTEAF
j_call: TRBJ1-1; v_call: TRBV28; cdr3_aa: ASRLQKTEAF
j_call: TRBJ1-2; v_call: TRBV28; cdr3_aa: ASRRGTGAYGYT
j_call: TRBJ2-1; v_call: TRBV27; cdr3_aa: ASSLVSSYNEQF
j_call: TRBJ2-3; v_call: TRBV18; cdr3_aa: ASSPLLASDTQY
j_call: TRBJ2-4; v_call: TRBV7-2; cdr3_aa: ASSLDRKNIQY
j_call: TRBJ2-7; v_call: TRBV5-4; cdr3_aa: ASSLSSGTLYEQY
j_call: TRBJ2-1; v_call: TRBV19; cdr3_aa: ASSNSQGWGEQF
j_call: TRBJ2-7; v_call: TRBV7-9; cdr3_aa: ASSRGAGEVGEQY
j_call: TRBJ2-5; v_call: TRBV11-3; cdr3_aa: ASTLYQETQY
j_call: TRBJ2-1; v_call: TRBV30; cdr3_aa: AWSESTEQF
j_call: TRBJ2-7; v_call: TRBV10-3; cdr3_aa: AITNQYEQY
j_call: TRBJ1-1; v_call: TRBV6-6; cdr3_aa: ASSLDRRMNTEAF
j_call: TRBJ2-5; v_call: TRBV11-2; cdr3_aa: ASSLGGRGMFQETQY
j_call: TRBJ2-7; v_call: TRBV6-5; cdr3_aa: ASSYKSSYEQY
j_call: TRBJ2-1; v_call: TRBV7-3; cdr3_aa: ASSLAGGGNEQF
j_call: TRBJ2-3; v_call: TRBV19; cdr3_aa: ASSIRPPPRGAGTDTQY
j_call: TRBJ2-7; v_call: TRBV28; cdr3_aa: ASSLWQGAGEQY
j_call: TRBJ1-3; v_call: TRBV9; cdr3_aa: ASSAPAGNTIY
j_call: TRBJ2-1; v_call: TRBV11-3; cdr3_aa: ASSLDGSYNEQF
j_call: TRBJ2-7; v_call: TRBV5-1; cdr3_aa: ASRLISDGAYEQY
j_call: TRBJ2-7; v_call: TRBV5-1; cdr3_aa: ASSFSGSGGYEQY
j_call: TRBJ2-3; v_call: TRBV7-3; cdr3_aa: ASSHIGAADTQY
j_call: TRBJ2-1; v_call: TRBV4-1; cdr3_aa: ASSQATYNEQF
j_call: TRBJ2-7; v_call: TRBV28; cdr3_aa: ASSWGGSYEQY
j_call: TRBJ1-2; v_call: TRBV27; cdr3_aa: ASSLSDRGYGYT
j_call: TRBJ1-3; v_call: TRBV6-1; cdr3_aa: ATRRSDSGNTIY
j_call: TRBJ1-1; v_call: TRBV11-2; cdr3_aa: ASSLSTNTEAF
j_call: TRBJ2-1; v_call: TRBV9; cdr3_aa: ASSPRGAGVYNEQF
j_call: TRBJ2-7; v_call: TRBV7-9; cdr3_aa: ASSPRLAGDYEQY
j_call: TRBJ2-7; v_call: TRBV7-9; cdr3_aa: ASRSDNSYEQY
j_call: TRBJ2-2; v_call: TRBV4-2; cdr3_aa: ASSQVWSMGENTGELF
j_call: TRBJ2-3; v_call: TRBV7-3; cdr3_aa: ASSPLLAGGGDTQY
j_call: TRBJ2-1; v_call: TRBV4-3; cdr3_aa: ASSQHRTSGFSYNEQF
j_call: TRBJ2-2; v_call: TRBV19; cdr3_aa: ASVPRGLVGYAGELF
j_call: TRBJ1-4; v_call: TRBV7-9; cdr3_aa: ASSAGTGLSEKLF
j_call: TRBJ1-5; v_call: TRBV7-8; cdr3_aa: ASSRDRVNQPQH
j_call: TRBJ2-2; v_call: TRBV11-2; cdr3_aa: ASSYDHGWELF
j_call: TRBJ2-7; v_call: TRBV4-3; cdr3_aa: ASSLFRGAYEQY
j_call: TRBJ2-5; v_call: TRBV5-1; cdr3_aa: ASSLEGQGRGAQY
j_call: TRBJ2-3; v_call: TRBV2; cdr3_aa: ASGAVGTSTDTQY
j_call: TRBJ1-5; v_call: TRBV28; cdr3_aa: ASSLTWTGPSPQH
j_call: TRBJ1-3; v_call: TRBV6-5; cdr3_aa: ASSSQPMPSGNTIY